These 32 T cell receptor beta chains were all obtained from the same sample, sequenced in a study of shared clonotypes between healthy human individuals. Assay: immunoSEQ multiplex PCR; the TCRdb copy retains only in-frame clones and omits some. The data contain around 700,000 clones, 60% to 75% of them singletons. The sequenced sample was memory CD4+ T cells sorted from blood. The subset is: CD45RA-negative fraction. These receptor sequences come from a woman in her twenties or thirties in good health.

J is TRBJ2-7 and V is TRBV5-1; TRBD2 matches at 8 bases. V was pared by 3 bases and J by 6 bases, with 8 bases of the junction left unmatched. CDR1 is SGHRS, CDR2 YFSETQ, per germline. The CDR3 loop spans 14 amino acids. CDR3 DNA sequence: TGCGCCAGCAGCTCCGGGACTAGAAAAGGCGAGCAGTACTTC. Residues: CASSSGTRKGEQYF.

This sequence joins TRBV27 and TRBJ1-5; tentatively, D is TRBD1 (6 bases). V shed 5 bases and J shed 7 bases, with 18 bases lying between them. This CDR3 region has 15 residues. The germline V gene has CDR1 MNHEY and CDR2 SMNVEV (reference sequence). The CDR3 nucleotides read TGTGCCAGCAGTCCAAACCTTGACAGGCCCCAGCCCCAGCATTTT. This gives the protein CASSPNLDRPQPQHF.

This clone has a handful of counts. The same CDR3 arises from other DNA sequences in this sample as well. The chain links TRBV5-1 to TRBJ1-4; the D is unclear. Germline V lookup: CDR1 SGHRS, CDR2 YFSETQ. V dropped 8 bases and J dropped 1 base, with 9 bases sitting between them. The CDR3 length is 13 residues. Here the CDR3 DNA reads TGCGCCAGTAGGTGGGGAACTAATGAAAAACTGTTTTTT. It translates to CASRWGTNEKLFF.

The V and J genes are TRBV6-1 and TRBJ2-2; D uncertain. The V gene lost 7 bases and the J gene lost 6 bases, with 6 bases spanning the gap. Germline V gives CDR1 MNHNS, CDR2 SASEGT. The CDR3 extends over 11 amino acids. The DNA of the CDR3 is TGTGCCAGCAAATTCCCCGGGGAGCTGTTTTTT. It yields the protein CASKFPGELFF.

Concerning this clone itself: Other DNA sequences in the sample encode the same CDR3. CDR3 loop: CASSEVQGNQPQHF. CDR3 in DNA: TGTGCCAGCAGTGAAGTCCAGGGGAATCAGCCCCAGCATTTT. The chain employs TRBV6-1 and TRBJ1-5; possibly TRBD1 for D (6 bases). This CDR3 has 14 amino acids. The germline V gene has CDR1 MNHNS and CDR2 SASEGT. Trimming cost V 1 base and J 4 bases, with 8 bases left between them.

This chain uses TRBV7-9 with TRBJ2-1; D gene uncertain. From germline, CDR1 is SEHNR and CDR2 FQNEAQ (reference sequence). V was pared by 10 bases and J by 2 bases, with 12 bases between. The CDR3 consists of 13 residues. The chain's CDR3 is CATPTRTYNEQFF. The CDR3 DNA follows: TGTGCCACCCCCACAAGGACCTACAATGAGCAGTTCTTC.

The V call is TRBV9, the J call TRBJ2-2; TRBD2 aligns across 7 bases. Germline CDR1 SGDLS, CDR2 YYNGEE. V shed 3 bases, J shed 7 bases, and the junction held 15 bases outside the gene matches. CDR3 length equals 17 residues. CDR3 nucleotides: TGTGCCAGCAGCGCCCTAGGCGGCGCGGGAGTAGGCGGGGAGCTGTTTTTT. Its translation: CASSALGGAGVGGELFF.

CDR3 DNA: TGTGCCAGCAGCGTAGATAGGGGTGGCTACACCTTC. Amino acids: CASSVDRGGYTF. J is TRBJ1-2 and V is TRBV9; perhaps TRBD1 as D (5 bases). This CDR3 is 12 amino acids long. Germline lookup yields CDR1 SGDLS and CDR2 YYNGEE. V was cut by 0 bases and J by 7 bases, with 7 bases left in between.

This clone was counted a single time. This chain joins TRBV28 and TRBJ2-7, with D possibly being TRBD1 (7 bases). Trimming stripped 5 bases from V and 4 bases from J, with 12 bases between. The CDR3 runs to 13 residues. The germline V gene has CDR1 MDHEN and CDR2 SYDVKM. Here the CDR3 DNA reads TGTGCCAGCAGTCGGCCAGGGGGGTACGAGCAGTACTTC. Residues: CASSRPGGYEQYF.

The chain couples TRBV27 to TRBJ1-2; tentatively, D is TRBD1 (6 bases). The CDR3 runs to 14 residues. CDR1 is MNHEY, CDR2 SMNVEV, per germline (reference sequence). Trimming pared 3 bases from V and 4 bases from J, leaving 12 bases between. The CDR3 is CASSFGGGVYGYTF. CDR3 nucleotide sequence: TGTGCCAGCAGTTTTGGGGGGGGCGTCTATGGCTACACCTTC.

The genes are TRBV2 and TRBJ2-7, with a possible D match to TRBD1 (6 bases). The CDR3 extends over 13 amino acids. The V end was cut by 0 bases, the J end by 12 bases, with 15 bases between. Per the germline V gene, CDR1 is SNHLY and CDR2 is FYNNEI. The CDR3 sequence: CASSEALNRARYF. Written as DNA, the CDR3 is TGTGCCAGCAGTGAAGCGCTTAACAGGGCCAGGTACTTC.

This clone turned up a few times. CDR3 region: CASSLVQGRGAFF. The DNA of the CDR3 is TGTGCCAGCAGCTTAGTACAGGGGCGGGGAGCTTTCTTT. The V and J genes are TRBV7-9 and TRBJ1-1; 7 bases fit TRBD1. Germline-derived CDR1 and CDR2 are SEHNR and FQNEAQ (reference sequence). Trimming cost V 1 base and J 10 bases; bases outside gene matches: 6. The CDR3 runs to 13 residues.

This clone was counted between two and nine times. This rearrangement joins TRBV19 to TRBJ2-5, with D perhaps TRBD2 (6 bases). V gave up 3 bases and J gave up 2 bases, with 16 bases separating them. From germline, CDR1 is LNHDA and CDR2 SQIVND (reference sequence). The length of the CDR3 is 16 residues. The CDR3 sequence is CASSIEAGPPQETQYF. The CDR3 DNA reads TGTGCCAGTAGTATTGAGGCGGGACCCCCGCAAGAGACCCAGTACTTC.

Notes on this clone: Different DNA sequences within this sample yield the same CDR3. As DNA, the CDR3 is TGTGCCAGCAGCTTAGGCACTGGGGCCAACGTCCTGACTTTC. Protein sequence: CASSLGTGANVLTF. The chain has TRBV7-3 and TRBJ2-6; D is unclear. The germline V and J ends were trimmed by 2 bases and 2 bases, with 4 bases remaining between them. CDR3 length equals 14 residues. The V gene's germline CDR1 is SGHTA and CDR2 FQGTGA.

This clone was seen a single time. The V and J genes are TRBV18 and TRBJ2-7; 8 nucleotides agree with TRBD1. Germline V gene lookup returns CDR1 KGHSH and CDR2 LQKENI. This CDR3 is 14 amino acids long. The V gene end was trimmed by 3 bases and the J gene end by 5 bases; junction bases not matched to a gene: 6. As DNA, the CDR3 is TGTGCCAGCTCACCTAGACAGGGGAGAAACGAGCAGTACTTC. Translated: CASSPRQGRNEQYF.

As for this clone: Other DNA variants within this sample encode the same CDR3. CDR3 region: CASSLAVQETQYF. The CDR3 DNA sequence: TGTGCCAGCAGCTTGGCGGTCCAAGAGACCCAGTACTTC. This chain connects TRBV5-4 to TRBJ2-5, with D unresolved. The germline gives CDR1 SGHNT, CDR2 YYREEE (reference sequence). V was clipped by 0 bases and J by 1 base, with 4 bases between them. The CDR3 length is 13 residues.

V usage is TRBV25-1 and J usage is TRBJ1-1; 10 bases map to TRBD1. The CDR3 consists of 17 residues. V was pared by 3 bases and J by 5 bases, with 12 bases of the junction left unmatched. The germline V gene has CDR1 MGHDK and CDR2 SYGVNS. The CDR3 is CASSEVAVGQGRTEAFF. The CDR3 DNA reads TGTGCCAGCAGTGAGGTAGCGGTGGGACAGGGGCGGACTGAAGCTTTCTTT.

Concerning this clone itself: At the DNA level, this CDR3 is encoded by other sequences in the same sample as well. V usage is TRBV5-1 and J usage is TRBJ2-7; D remains unclear. The CDR3 consists of 14 residues. Trimming took 0 bases from V and 1 from J, leaving 8 bases between them. Germline-derived CDR1 and CDR2 are SGHRS and YFSETQ. Written as DNA, the CDR3 is TGCGCCAGCAGCTTGGGCCAGGCATCCTACGAGCAGTACTTC. As protein: CASSLGQASYEQYF.

The chain uses TRBV28 and TRBJ2-1; D not resolved. Trimming cost V 5 bases and J 5 bases, with 13 bases left between them. Germline V gene data show CDR1 as MDHEN and CDR2 as SYDVKM. The CDR3 spans 14 residues. CDR3: CASSKRQVNNEQFF. CDR3 nucleotide sequence: TGTGCCAGCAGTAAAAGGCAGGTCAACAATGAGCAGTTCTTC. The full variable domain, in which reference TRBV28 and TRBJ2-1 provide the parts outside the CDR3, is DVKVTQSSRYLVKRTGEKVFLECVQDMDHENMFWYRQDPGLGLRLIYFSYDVKMKEKGDIPEGYSVSREKKERFSLILESASTNQTSMYLCASSKRQVNNEQFFGPGTRLTVL.

The chain uses TRBV4-1 and TRBJ2-5, with D possibly being TRBD1 (6 bases). The last part of the DNA fits TRBJ2-7 better; the J call may be wrong. Germline assignment: CDR1 MGHRA and CDR2 YSYEKL. The CDR3 has 13 residues. In nucleotides, the CDR3 is TGCGCCAGCAGAGGGGGTCCCCCCTACGAGCAGTACTTC. It yields the protein CASRGGPPYEQYF.

V is TRBV30 and J is TRBJ2-1, with a tentative D call TRBD1 (5 bases). This CDR3 is built from 13 residues. The germline CDR1 and CDR2 sequences are GTSNPN and SVGIG (reference sequence). Trimming took off 2 bases at V and 5 bases at J, with 10 bases between the two ends. In DNA, the CDR3 is TGTGCCTGGAGTAGGGGTCACGACAATGAGCAGTTCTTC. Protein sequence: CAWSRGHDNEQFF.

This clone was observed a handful of times. The CDR3 sequence: CASSSGTSGSESEFF. In DNA, the CDR3 is TGTGCCAGCAGCTCCGGGACTAGCGGGAGTGAATCCGAGTTCTTC. The chain uses TRBV7-2 and TRBJ2-1; 14 nucleotides line up with TRBD2. CDR3 length equals 15 residues. The ends lost 4 bases at V and 14 bases at J; junction bases unmatched: 10. Looked up from germline, CDR1 is SGHTA and CDR2 is FQGNSA.

The V and J genes are TRBV5-1 and TRBJ1-4; no firm D call. V was pared by 5 bases and J by 5 bases, with 19 bases between. In germline, CDR1 is SGHRS, CDR2 YFSETQ. The CDR3 sequence is 16 residues long. The CDR3 region has the DNA TGCGCCAGCAGTGTGGGTGGCCTTGCTGGAAATGAAAAACTGTTTTTT. As protein: CASSVGGLAGNEKLFF.

The gene calls are TRBV2 and TRBJ2-7; 10 bases align to TRBD1. V gave up 5 bases and J gave up 3 bases; unmatched junction bases: 4. This CDR3 region has 14 residues. Germline-derived CDR1 and CDR2 are SNHLY and FYNNEI. CDR3 nucleotide sequence: TGTGCCAGCAGTACCGGGACAGGGGTCTACGAGCAGTACTTC. Translated: CASSTGTGVYEQYF. The full variable domain, completed using reference TRBV2 and TRBJ2-7, is EPEVTQTPSHQVTQMGQEVILRCVPISNHLYFYWYRQILGQKVEFLVSFYNNEISEKSEIFDDQFSVERPDGSNFTLKIRSTKLEDSAMYFCASSTGTGVYEQYFGPGTRLTVT.

CDR3 bases: TGTGCCAGCAGCTCCGGGACAGGGAGGTCAGATACGCAGTATTTT. Residues: CASSSGTGRSDTQYF. V is TRBV7-7 and J is TRBJ2-3, with TRBD1 matching 9 bases. V dropped 4 bases and J dropped 4; count of bases not matched to a gene: 6. The CDR3 covers 15 residues. In germline, CDR1 is SSHAT, CDR2 FNYEAQ (reference sequence).

This clone was seen a handful of times. The rearrangement uses TRBV7-2 and TRBJ1-5; 12 bases are shared with TRBD1. With 3 bases clipped from V and 6 bases from J, the junction kept 12 bases outside the gene matches. The germline V gene encodes CDR1 SGHTA and CDR2 FQGNSA. This CDR3 comprises 18 residues. CDR3 DNA sequence: TGTGCCAGCAGCTTGCCGGGACAGGGGGCGGGTGGCAGTCAGCCCCAGCATTTT. It codes for CASSLPGQGAGGSQPQHF.

This chain connects TRBV6-5 to TRBJ2-1, with TRBD2 matching 8 bases. CDR3 size: 14 residues. V was clipped by 1 base and J by 7 bases; unmatched bases: 3. Germline V lookup: CDR1 MNHEY, CDR2 SVGAGI. The CDR3 reads CASSYYPSGNEQFF. The CDR3, as DNA: TGTGCCAGCAGTTACTATCCTAGCGGGAATGAGCAGTTCTTC.

This clone was recorded a few times. Distinct nucleotide sequences in the sample also encode this CDR3. The chain employs TRBV29-1 and TRBJ2-2; 7 positions match TRBD1. Looked up from germline, CDR1 is SQVTM and CDR2 is ANQGSEA. The CDR3 is 12 residues long. Germline trimming cut 4 bases from V and 7 bases from J; bases unmatched to any gene: 3. The CDR3 sequence is CSVGQGHGELFF. In DNA form, the CDR3 reads TGCAGCGTTGGACAGGGCCACGGGGAGCTGTTTTTT.

As for this clone: Other DNA variants within this sample encode the same CDR3. The CDR3 DNA reads as TGCAGTGCTACCCTTTACGAGCAGTACTTC. Its translation is CSATLYEQYF. The chain has TRBV20-1 and TRBJ2-7; D is undetermined. Germline CDR1 reads DFQATT; CDR2 reads SNEGSKA (reference sequence). The CDR3 has 10 residues. The V and J ends lost 4 bases and 4 bases respectively, with 5 bases between them.

The chain links TRBV5-1 to TRBJ2-5; a possible D gene is TRBD1 (6 bases). V lost 4 bases and J 0 bases, leaving 10 bases between the germline ends. There are 14 residues in the CDR3. The V gene's germline CDR1 is SGHRS and CDR2 YFSETQ. The CDR3, as DNA: TGCGCCAGCAGCCTAGGACAGCACCAAGAGACCCAGTACTTC. Translation: CASSLGQHQETQYF.

This chain links TRBV10-1 with TRBJ1-2; 8 bases agree with TRBD1. In germline, CDR1 is WNHNN, CDR2 SYGVQD (reference sequence). Losses at the gene ends were 0 bases for V and 3 bases for J; bases not matched to a gene: 6. This CDR3 has 16 amino acids. For the CDR3, the DNA is TGCGCCAGCAGTGAGTCGCAGGGGGCCGGCGACTATGGCTACACCTTC. This sequence encodes CASSESQGAGDYGYTF.

This chain links TRBV28 with TRBJ2-7; TRBD2 agrees at 11 bases. From germline, CDR1 is MDHEN and CDR2 SYDVKM. The V and J ends lost 7 bases and 2 bases, in that order; junction bases with no gene match: 7. This CDR3 region has 15 residues. The CDR3: CASIHGTSGTYEQYF. The DNA for the CDR3 is TGTGCCAGCATTCATGGGACTAGCGGTACCTACGAGCAGTACTTC.